This T cell receptor (beta chain) originates from a study of T cell responses to AZD1222 COVID-19 vaccine. Study findings and constraints: Seropositivity was recorded at baseline in only 6 or 7 AZD1222 recipients. Spike-wide vaccine-associated CD4 TCRs dominated at 160-218 and 743-854. Donors in the cohort were predominantly white British and more often female, and clonal diversity was possibly underestimated. No repertoire was sampled before or during the peak T cell response, only after it.

This clone appeared once. No antigen is known for it. Measured with immunoSEQ multiplex PCR; TCRdb has only the in-frame clones, and not every one. The data show roughly 140,000 clones, 85% to 95% seen once. The V and J ends lost 1 base and 2 bases respectively, with 15 bases between them. Germline V gene data show CDR1 as LGHNA and CDR2 as YNFKEQ. The CDR3 extends over 16 amino acids. The sequenced sample was peripheral blood, obtained after recovery from COVID-19. This receptor was taken from an adult who had recovered from COVID-19. The chain combines TRBV4-2 with TRBJ2-7, with D possibly matching TRBD1 (6 bases). CDR3 region: CASSQVVSGAPYEQYF. The CDR3 DNA is TGTGCCAGCAGCCAAGTAGTGTCAGGGGCGCCCTACGAGCAGTACTTC.